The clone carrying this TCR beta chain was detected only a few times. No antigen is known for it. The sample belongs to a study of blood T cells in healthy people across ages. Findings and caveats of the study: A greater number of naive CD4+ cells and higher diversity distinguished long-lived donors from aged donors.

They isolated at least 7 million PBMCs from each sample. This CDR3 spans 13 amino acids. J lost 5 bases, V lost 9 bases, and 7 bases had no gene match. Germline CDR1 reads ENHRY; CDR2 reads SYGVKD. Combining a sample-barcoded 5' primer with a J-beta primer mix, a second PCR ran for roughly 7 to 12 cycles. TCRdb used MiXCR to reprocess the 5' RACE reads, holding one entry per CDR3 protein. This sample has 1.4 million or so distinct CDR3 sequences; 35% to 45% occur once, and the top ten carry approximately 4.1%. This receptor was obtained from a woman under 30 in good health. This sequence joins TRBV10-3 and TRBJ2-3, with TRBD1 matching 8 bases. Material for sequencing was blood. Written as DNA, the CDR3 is TGTGCCATAATGACAGGGGCCCAAGATACGCAGTATTTT. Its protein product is CAIMTGAQDTQYF.